Given below is one T cell receptor (beta chain) in context. No antigen is known for it. From germline, CDR1 is MDHEN and CDR2 SYDVKM. This CDR3 is built from 16 residues. V was clipped by 2 bases and J by 4 bases; unmatched bases: 5. Prior autoimmune disease or systemic immunosuppression barred patients. These data come from a study of OX40 agonist ivuxolimab in advanced cancers. Across the whole study: The diagnoses of dose-escalation patients were hepatocellular carcinoma, melanoma, renal cell or head and neck cancer. With a range of about 23 to 85, age averaged about 59 years, and 75% to 90% were male. Study observations and caveats: Among T cells, CD8+ cells averaged more expanded clones than CD4+ cells.

Data came from immunoSEQ multiplex PCR; TCRdb stores just in-frame clones and leaves some out. The sample lists some 140,000 clones; 90% were seen once. This rearrangement joins TRBV28 to TRBJ2-3; 11 bases map to TRBD2. The source was CD4+ or CD8+ T cells sorted from blood, collected in a trial of the OX40 agonist ivuxolimab. This receptor was identified in an adult with an advanced solid tumor such as melanoma, head and neck, liver or kidney cancer. CDR3 sequence (DNA): TGTGCCAGCAGTTTACGGGGGACTAGCGGCGCAGATACGCAGTATTTT. Amino acids: CASSLRGTSGADTQYF. The full variable domain, rest sourced from reference TRBV28 and TRBJ2-3, is DVKVTQSSRYLVKRTGEKVFLECVQDMDHENMFWYRQDPGLGLRLIYFSYDVKMKEKGDIPEGYSVSREKKERFSLILESASTNQTSMYLCASSLRGTSGADTQYFGPGTRLTVL.